This passage covers 20 T cell receptor beta chains from one sample sequenced in a study of blood T cell repertoires in COVID-19. Assay used: immunoSEQ multiplex PCR; TCRdb lists only in-frame clones, some missing. This repertoire shows 280,000 or so clones, around nine tenths found once; its top ten account for 6% to 7%. The source material was PBMCs or T cells enriched from blood (not recorded which). These receptors were obtained from a woman aged 40 to 55 who had recovered from COVID-19.

The chain is built from TRBV7-2 and TRBJ2-7; 7 bases align to TRBD1. Germline V gene data show CDR1 as SGHTA and CDR2 as FQGNSA. Trimming cost V 5 bases and J 2 bases; bases outside gene matches: 9. The CDR3 loop spans 15 amino acids. In DNA form, the CDR3 reads TGTGCCAGCAGCCTCGGGACAGCCTCTACCTACGAGCAGTACTTC. This sequence encodes CASSLGTASTYEQYF.

The CDR3 is CASSWKGVAFF. Here the CDR3 DNA reads TGTGCCAGTAGTTGGAAAGGGGTAGCTTTCTTT. This chain joins TRBV19 and TRBJ1-1; D may be TRBD1 (5 bases). This CDR3 has 11 amino acids. CDR1 LNHDA and CDR2 SQIVND come from the germline V gene (reference sequence). Trimming cost V 5 bases and J 10 bases, with 11 bases left between them.

The chain employs TRBV6-1 and TRBJ1-3; D call uncertain. This CDR3 spans 13 amino acids. V dropped 2 bases and J dropped 6 bases, with 8 bases sitting between them. Germline V lookup: CDR1 MNHNS, CDR2 SASEGT. The CDR3 DNA follows: TGTGCCAGCAGTGAACAGGCTTCAAACACCATATATTTT. It yields the protein CASSEQASNTIYF.

The genes are TRBV11-3 and TRBJ2-7, with TRBD1 identical over 9 bases. The V gene's germline CDR1 is SGHNT and CDR2 YENEEA. The CDR3 consists of 13 residues. Losses at the gene ends were 5 bases for V and 3 bases for J; bases not matched to a gene: 2. The CDR3 nucleotides are TGTGCCAGCAGCGCGGGACAGGGCTACGAGCAGTACTTC. Encoded protein: CASSAGQGYEQYF. Together with reference TRBV11-3 and TRBJ2-7, the CDR3 gives the full variable domain: EAGVVQSPRYKIIEKKQPVAFWCNPISGHNTLYWYLQNLGQGPELLIRYENEEAVDDSQLPKDRFSAERLKGVDSTLKIQPAELGDSAVYLCASSAGQGYEQYFGPGTRLTVT.

This clone was counted once. The chain recombines TRBV29-1 with TRBJ2-1, with a possible D match to TRBD1 (5 bases). The CDR3 extends over 14 amino acids. V lost 0 bases, J lost 7 bases, and 13 bases lay in between. CDR1 SQVTM and CDR2 ANQGSEA come from the germline V gene. The CDR3: CSVEDLLGVNEQFF. DNA of the CDR3: TGCAGCGTTGAAGATCTTCTAGGGGTTAATGAGCAGTTCTTC.

The chain recombines TRBV28 with TRBJ2-7, with 11 bases lining up with TRBD2. J gave up 5 bases and V 7 bases, and 13 bases lay outside the gene matches. CDR1 is MDHEN and CDR2 is SYDVKM in the germline V gene. CDR3 length equals 16 residues. For the CDR3, the DNA is TGTGCCAGCATGGCAGGGGGGACTAGCGGCATAGACGAGCAGTACTTC. Translation: CASMAGGTSGIDEQYF. Full variable domain (remainder filled in from reference TRBV28 and TRBJ2-7): DVKVTQSSRYLVKRTGEKVFLECVQDMDHENMFWYRQDPGLGLRLIYFSYDVKMKEKGDIPEGYSVSREKKERFSLILESASTNQTSMYLCASMAGGTSGIDEQYFGPGTRLTVT.

The genes are TRBV18 and TRBJ2-2, with a possible D match to TRBD1 (5 bases). The CDR3 has 14 amino acids. The V end lost 3 bases, the J end lost 7 bases, and 12 bases lay between the germline ends. Germline V gene sequence: CDR1 KGHSH, CDR2 LQKENI. The CDR3 DNA is TGTGCCAGCTCACCCTCGCAGGGTGGCGGGGAGCTGTTTTTT. Its translation is CASSPSQGGGELFF.

V usage is TRBV19 and J usage is TRBJ2-2; 9 nucleotides match TRBD2. Unmatched junction bases numbered 8, after V lost 9 bases and J lost 0 bases. The CDR3 contains 16 residues. Germline V CDR1 and CDR2: LNHDA, SQIVND (reference sequence). The CDR3 DNA reads as TGTGCCAGCGCCGGTAGCGGGGGAACGAACACCGGGGAGCTGTTTTTT. It specifies CASAGSGGTNTGELFF.

The rearrangement links TRBV11-3 to TRBJ2-2; 8 positions agree with TRBD2. Trimming at V came to 7 bases and at J to 1 base, leaving 5 bases not matched to a gene. Germline V lookup: CDR1 SGHNT, CDR2 YENEEA. The CDR3 extends over 15 amino acids. The CDR3 region is CASKRGRGNTGELFF. DNA of the CDR3: TGTGCCAGCAAGCGGGGGAGAGGGAACACCGGGGAGCTGTTTTTT.

This chain connects TRBV2 to TRBJ2-7; 12 bases align to TRBD1. J was trimmed by 5 bases and V by 9 bases; bases with no gene match: 8. Germline loops: CDR1 SNHLY, CDR2 FYNNEI. CDR3 size: 14 residues. The CDR3 reads CASKGTGGADEQYF. The CDR3 DNA follows: TGTGCCAGTAAAGGGACAGGGGGCGCAGACGAGCAGTACTTC. Full variable domain (remainder filled in from reference TRBV2 and TRBJ2-7): EPEVTQTPSHQVTQMGQEVILRCVPISNHLYFYWYRQILGQKVEFLVSFYNNEISEKSEIFDDQFSVERPDGSNFTLKIRSTKLEDSAMYFCASKGTGGADEQYFGPGTRLTVT.

The V and J genes are TRBV19 and TRBJ2-7; 9 bases are a match to TRBD1. V lost 5 bases, J lost 2 bases, and 7 bases stayed unmatched. The CDR3 runs 15 residues. Germline V lookup: CDR1 LNHDA, CDR2 SQIVND (reference sequence). The CDR3 DNA follows: TGTGCCAGTAGTGCGACAGGGGGGACCCCCTACGAGCAGTACTTC. Protein: CASSATGGTPYEQYF.

The J gene is TRBJ2-2, the V gene TRBV19; possible D gene TRBD1, 6 bases. CDR1 and CDR2 from the germline V gene are LNHDA and SQIVND (reference sequence). This CDR3 is 13 amino acids long. Trimming left V 7 bases short and J 6 bases short, with 12 bases between. In DNA, the CDR3 is TGTGCCAGTAACTTACAGGGTGCCGGGGAGCTGTTTTTT. This sequence encodes CASNLQGAGELFF.

CDR3 nucleotide sequence: TGTGCCTGGAGTTGGTCGACCCGGGGGAAACTGTTTTTT. Amino acids: CAWSWSTRGKLFF. The genes are TRBV30 and TRBJ1-4; a weak D match, TRBD1 (5 bases). This CDR3 is built from 13 residues. Trimming removed 2 bases from V and 11 bases from J, with 15 bases in between. CDR1 and CDR2 from the germline V gene are GTSNPN and SVGIG (reference sequence).

This chain uses TRBV9 with TRBJ2-3, with D possibly being TRBD2 (6 bases). The length of the CDR3 is 17 residues. CDR1 SGDLS and CDR2 YYNGEE come from the germline V gene. The V and J ends lost 0 bases and 1 base respectively, with 15 bases between them. CDR3 protein: CASSVAAAGSGTDTQYF. The CDR3 bases are TGTGCCAGCAGCGTAGCCGCAGCGGGCTCAGGCACAGATACGCAGTATTTT.

This clone has just a few counts. V usage is TRBV6-5 and J usage is TRBJ1-2; tentatively, D is TRBD1 (5 bases). This CDR3 comprises 13 residues. Between the trimmed V and J ends, which lost 7 bases and 9 bases, there was a span of 18 bases. Germline CDR1 is MNHEY and CDR2 is SVGAGI. CDR3 sequence: CASIPSAGRSYTF. CDR3 nucleotides: TGTGCCAGCATCCCCTCCGCAGGGCGGAGCTACACCTTC.

This clone was detected a few times. In DNA, the CDR3 is TGTGCCTGGAGTTTGATAGGGGGCTCCTACAATGAGCAGTTCTTC. Protein product: CAWSLIGGSYNEQFF. The chain combines TRBV30 with TRBJ2-1, with D possibly being TRBD1 (6 bases). Germline V gene sequence: CDR1 GTSNPN, CDR2 SVGIG (reference sequence). Trimming stripped 2 bases from V and 0 bases from J, with 11 bases between. The CDR3 extends over 15 amino acids.

The V gene is TRBV4-3, the J gene TRBJ2-3; 8 positions agree with TRBD2. V dropped 1 base and J dropped 2; count of bases not matched to a gene: 5. The CDR3 loop spans 16 amino acids. From germline, CDR1 is LGHNA and CDR2 YSLEER. The CDR3 here is CASSQGQREYTDTQYF. The DNA for the CDR3 is TGCGCCAGCAGCCAAGGCCAGCGGGAGTACACAGATACGCAGTATTTT.

The V and J genes are TRBV7-3 and TRBJ2-3; 7 positions match TRBD1. The CDR3 runs 14 residues. Trimming took 5 bases from V and 3 from J; bases not matched to a gene: 5. Germline V CDR1 and CDR2: SGHTA, FQGTGA. CDR3 protein: CASSKGGATDTQYF. As DNA, the CDR3 is TGTGCCAGCAGCAAAGGGGGCGCAACAGATACGCAGTATTTT.

The chain has TRBV11-3 and TRBJ2-1, with a weak D call TRBD2 (5 bases). This CDR3 is 15 amino acids long. Germline loops: CDR1 SGHNT, CDR2 YENEEA. V lost 4 bases to trimming and J lost 1 base, with 11 bases between them. In DNA, the CDR3 is TGTGCCAGCAGCTGGACCTTAGCGTCCTACAATGAGCAGTTCTTC. This gives the protein CASSWTLASYNEQFF.

This chain's CDR3 is CAWGRGRTTEAFF. The CDR3 coding sequence is TGTGCCTGGGGAAGGGGGCGAACCACTGAAGCTTTCTTT. The chain recombines TRBV30 with TRBJ1-1; TRBD1 matches at 7 bases. The CDR3 extends over 13 amino acids. J lost 4 bases, V lost 5 bases, and 7 bases had no gene match. Germline lookup yields CDR1 GTSNPN and CDR2 SVGIG (reference sequence).